This entry concerns a single TCR beta chain. Naive CD8 cells lacked CD45RO, underwent positive selection for CCR7 and left out terminally differentiated effector memory CD45RA+ cells. Germline CDR1 SGHRS, CDR2 YFSETQ. V gave up 5 bases and J gave up 2 bases, with 18 bases separating them. This CDR3 spans 16 amino acids. This sample is part of a study of shared clonotypes between healthy human individuals. Template for every sorted-subset replicate PCR totaled roughly 200 ng DNA, roughly 30,000 T cell genomes. Assay used: immunoSEQ multiplex PCR; TCRdb lists only in-frame clones, some missing. The sample lists about 590,000 clones, nearly 97% occurring once.

The receptor was isolated from a woman under 40 in good health. The chain combines TRBV5-1 with TRBJ2-3; perhaps TRBD2 as D (6 bases). Specimen: naive CD8+ T cells sorted from blood. The CDR3 region has the DNA TGCGCCAGCAGACCCAGGTCGACGGGGGACACAGATACGCAGTATTTT. Its protein is CASRPRSTGDTDTQYF.